This TCR beta chain was profiled in a study of T cells in Graves' hyperthyroidism and ophthalmopathy. Amplification of TCR beta CDR3 regions used RNA as the template. HTBI primers were the set used in a first-round RT-PCR of the TCR CDR3. TCRdb used MiXCR to reprocess the multiplex PCR reads, holding one entry per CDR3 protein. Of approximately 600,000 distinct CDR3 sequences listed, roughly 13% are singletons. Before ophthalmopathy appeared, progressors gave blood at initial hyperthyroidism diagnosis. Study outcomes and limitations: The model identified upcoming ophthalmopathy a median approximately 6.4 months ahead of onset. A model of 13 V-J pairs discriminated ophthalmopathy from stable hyperthyroidism.

Germline V gene lookup returns CDR1 SGHTA and CDR2 FQGNSA. The CDR3 sequence is 14 residues long. The ends were cut back, 0 bases at V and 9 bases at J, with 14 bases in the middle. As regards this clonotype: Its antigen is currently unknown.

Material: blood. The clonotype comes from a woman in her 30s with Graves' hyperthyroidism that later progressed to Graves' ophthalmopathy. The gene calls are TRBV7-2 and TRBJ1-1; TRBD1 might be the D (5 bases). In nucleotides, the CDR3 is TGTGCCAGCAGCTTAGCGGCGGAGGGGAAGCAAGCTTTCTTT. Its translation: CASSLAAEGKQAFF.